This T cell receptor beta chain was observed in a study of shared clonotypes between healthy human individuals (TCRdb year 2020). For the study in its entirety: A couple of women and three men aged 18 to 49 years were included in the cohort. Per donor, three plates each were used for CD4 naive and CD4 memory, two for CD8 naive, and one for CD8 memory. To increase sequencing depth and limit assay-specific biases, TCR repertoire library preparation and sequencing were carried out by different laboratories using diverse techniques. To estimate repertoire size and how much clonotype sharing occurs between individuals, the study deeply sequenced the blood TCR repertoires of about 5 healthy adults. Between about 0.94 and 8.9 billion PBMCs per donor were obtained by leukapheresis. The full study reports these points: Clonotypes shared by all four sorted-subset donors showed higher generation probabilities than non-shared clonotypes. About 5% of naive CD4, 3% to 3.5% of naive CD8, 2.3% of memory CD4, and 0.35% to 0.5% of memory CD8 clonotypes were shared across several donors. Based on pairwise subsampling, the degree of clonotype sharing among donors was expected to be affected by sequencing depth. Sampling was limited to blood, and TCR repertoires in tissue likely differ from TCR repertoires in blood. Estimated clonotype richness was generally larger for naive than for memory subsets. Even with the large sequencing depth, rarefaction of the sorted-subset datasets indicated that sequencing was incomplete. Because the study included only a small number of donors, the genetic and exposure-history diversity represented was limited.

V was cut back by 4 bases and J by 5 bases, leaving a gap of 8 bases between them. The cysteine opens and the phenylalanine closes a CDR3 of 12 amino acids. CDR3 DNA only is kept here, 36 bases in frame from base 1. CDR1 and CDR2 are read off the germline V gene as ENHRY and SYGVKD. Donors were healthy HIV-negative adults with no recently reported acute infections or vaccinations. All donors were Caucasian adults living in Nashville, Tennessee, USA. CD4+ T cells were enriched by magnetic negative selection, after which naive cells were positively selected on CD45RA and the negative fraction was taken as the memory subset. After blood collection by leukapheresis, PBMCs were isolated using Ficoll-Histopaque density gradient centrifugation and then cryopreserved in the vapor phase of liquid nitrogen. Analytical flow cytometry was used to check the purity and quantity of every magnetically sorted T cell population. Each sorted fraction had its genomic DNA isolated and then quantified by UV absorbance on a Nanodrop 2000c.

Using the deep immunoSEQ assay, TCR CDR3 regions were amplified from genomic DNA by multiplex PCR. Extracted genomic DNA from each cell subset was spread evenly across all wells of several immunoSEQ 96-well plates, with each plate serving as a replicate. Each replicate PCR for sorted subsets received about 200 ng genomic DNA, equal to roughly 30,000 T cell genomes. Purified libraries were quantified with a Qubit 3.0 fluorometer, sized on a Bioanalyzer 2100, and re-quantified with the KAPA Library Quantification kit. Every immunoSEQ 96-well plate was sequenced on a dedicated single-read 150-cycle Illumina NextSeq 550 flow cell. From the authors' description of their analysis: Because the immunoSEQ output included only junctional sequences and no quality scores, the filtering could not be the same as the filtering used for full-length reads. Sequences were annotated with PyIR, a Python wrapper for IgBLAST v1.9, and V/J genes and CDR3 were assigned using IMGT germline references. Reads with weak V/J assignments (E-value above 1e-6), missing CDR3, stop codons, out-of-frame junctions, or ambiguous translated residues were removed. V3J clonotypes were defined as sequences sharing an identical inferred V gene, J gene, and CDR3 amino acid sequence. To compute the percentage overlap between repertoires, the number of shared unique clonotypes was divided by the size of the smaller repertoire. Three approaches were used to assess repertoire richness: RTK rarefaction, the Chao1 estimator, and Recon v2.1 estimates of unobserved clonotypes. OLGA was used to compute generation probabilities for all TCRbeta clonotypes that the gDNA method yielded from a handful of donors. The table comes from immuneACCESS by way of TCRdb, which keeps in-frame sequences with V and J called. Part of the clones is missing from these tables; in studies checked, under half for an unresolved V gene and the rest for unknown reasons. From that table come the V and J calls and clone size; the DNA was used to work out D and trimming. The sample contains 2 million to 3 million clones, approximately 94% of them found a single time. The ten largest clones add up to 0.14% of the sample.

With respect to this clone: The antigen it binds to is not known. Per-base quality was not reported, and no clone a single base away is much larger than it.

The sequence came from a man younger than 30 in good health. The sequencing sample was made of naive CD4+ T cells sorted from blood. The meaning of the sample's cell subset or site label: CD45RA+ positively selected. The chain is assembled from TRBV10-3 and TRBJ1-1, and possibly TRBD1, on 6 matching bases. The CDR3 protein: CAISAGTTEAFF. The base sequence is TGTGCCATCAGTGCTGGGACAACTGAAGCTTTCTTT.